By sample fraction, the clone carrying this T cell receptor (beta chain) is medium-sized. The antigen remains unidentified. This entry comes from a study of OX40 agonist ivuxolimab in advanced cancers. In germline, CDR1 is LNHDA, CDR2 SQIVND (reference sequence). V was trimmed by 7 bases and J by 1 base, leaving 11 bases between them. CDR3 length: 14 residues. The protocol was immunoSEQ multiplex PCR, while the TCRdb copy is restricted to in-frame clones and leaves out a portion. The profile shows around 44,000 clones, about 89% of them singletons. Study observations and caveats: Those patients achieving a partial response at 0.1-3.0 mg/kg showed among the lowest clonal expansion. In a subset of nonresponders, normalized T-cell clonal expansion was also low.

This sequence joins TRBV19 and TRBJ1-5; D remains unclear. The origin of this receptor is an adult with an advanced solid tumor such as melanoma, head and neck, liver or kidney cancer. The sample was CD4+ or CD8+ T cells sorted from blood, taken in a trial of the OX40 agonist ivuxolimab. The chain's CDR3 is CASTFLGSNQPQHF. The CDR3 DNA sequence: TGTGCCAGTACTTTTTTGGGCAGCAATCAGCCCCAGCATTTT.